This T cell receptor beta chain was documented in a study of regulatory T cells in long-lasting Graves disease. Sample time point: persistent/refractory GD, antithyroid drugs over 5 years with positive TRAb. The authors made the TCR library using RNA they extracted from PBMCs. Combining iRepertoire HTBI primers with Arm-PCR of CDR3 regions, the authors built TCR beta libraries. TCRdb analysed the multiplex PCR reads with MiXCR anew, one entry per CDR3 protein. The data show 350,000 to 450,000 distinct CDR3 sequences, more than 20% seen once. The CDR3 sequence is 16 residues long. The V gene's germline CDR1 is LGHNT and CDR2 FRNRAP. The ends lost 6 bases at V and 5 bases at J; junction bases unmatched: 12.

The sample was peripheral blood mononuclear cells (PBMCs), taken when the disease was refractory, from a patient treated with antithyroid drugs. The clonotype comes from a woman aged 40 to 49 with Graves disease. V is TRBV12-5 and J is TRBJ2-2; TRBD1 matches 7 bases. CDR3 DNA: TGTGCTAGTGGCCCCTTCACGACAGGGCAGACCGGGGAGCTGTTTTTT. Its protein is CASGPFTTGQTGELFF.